Presented here are 8 T cell receptor beta chains from one specimen sequenced in a study of beta chain features in type 1 diabetes. Antigen specificity for these receptors is unknown. Every bit of the isolated RNA underwent reverse transcription, so sequencing read expressed TCRB transcripts. Profiling relied on immunoSEQ multiplex PCR, and the TCRdb table lists in-frame clones only, not all of them. The repertoire includes roughly 280,000 clones, 20% to 25% of them detected once, and about 0.011% sits in the top ten. Findings of the study overall: Shorter TCRB CDR3s, moderately but significantly so, were found in Type 1 diabetes patients in all four CD4+ subsets.

Sequencing input: naive CD4+ T cells from blood. The receptors here all came from a young woman with type 1 diabetes.

This clone has a single count. V is TRBV6-5 and J is TRBJ2-1; TRBD2 is a possible D gene (6 bases). This CDR3 comprises 16 residues. Deletions cut 2 bases from V and 5 bases from J, with 16 bases between. CDR1 is MNHEY, CDR2 SVGAGI, per germline. CDR3 in amino acids: CASSYGLASGNNEQFF. CDR3 nucleotides: TGTGCCAGCAGTTACGGCCTAGCGTCCGGGAACAATGAGCAGTTCTTC.

CDR3 DNA sequence: TGTGCCAGCAGCTATCTGGACAGGGGCTACACCTTC. Protein product: CASSYLDRGYTF. The chain is built from TRBV5-4 and TRBJ1-2, with 7 nucleotides matching TRBD1. There are 12 residues in the CDR3. CDR1 and CDR2 (germline): SGHNT, YYREEE (reference sequence). The trim removed 3 bases at V and 8 bases at J, leaving 4 bases unmatched.

J is TRBJ1-1 and V is TRBV4-1; D not resolved. The length of the CDR3 is 19 residues. CDR1 is MGHRA and CDR2 is YSYEKL in the germline V gene. Trimming took 0 bases from V and 1 from J, leaving 21 bases between them. CDR3 nucleotide sequence: TGCGCCAGCAGCCAAGACGAAGTCGCGGGAGGCCACGGGAACACTGAAGCTTTCTTT. Amino acids: CASSQDEVAGGHGNTEAFF.

This clone was picked up a small number of times. This chain links TRBV30 with TRBJ1-5; the D is unclear. V was pared by 4 bases and J by 5 bases, with 9 bases between. This CDR3 comprises 12 residues. Germline V lookup: CDR1 GTSNPN, CDR2 SVGIG (reference sequence). The CDR3 sequence is CAWKFGDQPQHF. CDR3 nucleotides: TGTGCCTGGAAGTTCGGGGATCAGCCCCAGCATTTT.

This clone was counted only a few times. The chain carries TRBV5-1 and TRBJ2-3; tentatively, D is TRBD2 (6 bases). CDR3 length equals 15 residues. Trimming stripped 5 bases from V and 5 bases from J, with 18 bases between. Germline lookup yields CDR1 SGHRS and CDR2 YFSETQ. This CDR3 reads CASRPQPGVQDTQYF. CDR3 bases: TGCGCCAGCAGACCCCAGCCGGGAGTGCAAGATACGCAGTATTTT. The entire variable domain, with the rest obtained from reference TRBV5-1 and TRBJ2-3, is as follows: KAGVTQTPRYLIKTRGQQVTLSCSPISGHRSVSWYQQTPGQGLQFLFEYFSETQRNKGNFPGRFSGRQFSNSRSEMNVSTLELGDSALYLCASRPQPGVQDTQYFGPGTRLTVL.

This clone was observed a handful of times. The rearrangement uses TRBV4-2 and TRBJ1-2; weak D call: TRBD1 (5 bases). V was shortened by 0 bases and J by 8 bases, with 13 bases between the two germline ends. Germline assignment: CDR1 LGHNA and CDR2 YNFKEQ. The CDR3 is made up of 14 amino acids. DNA for the CDR3: TGTGCCAGCAGCCAAGAAGGAATCAGGGCCGGCTACACCTTC. This encodes CASSQEGIRAGYTF.

This CDR3 reads CASSADRGPSGYTF. The CDR3 region has the DNA TGTGCCAGCAGTGCTGACAGGGGTCCCTCTGGCTACACCTTC. The chain has TRBV2 and TRBJ1-2, with TRBD1 matching over 8 bases. CDR1 is SNHLY and CDR2 is FYNNEI in the germline V gene. The CDR3 is 14 residues long. Losses at the gene ends were 4 bases for V and 7 bases for J; bases not matched to a gene: 8.

This clone was seen only a few times. This chain joins TRBV15 and TRBJ2-2, with TRBD2 matching 7 bases. V lost 11 bases, J lost 5 bases, and 8 bases stayed unmatched. Germline-derived CDR1 and CDR2 are LNHNV and YYDKDF (reference sequence). The CDR3 length is 13 residues. The DNA for the CDR3 is TGTGCCGTACGGGAGGATCGGACCGGGGAGCTGTTTTTT. It is translated as CAVREDRTGELFF.